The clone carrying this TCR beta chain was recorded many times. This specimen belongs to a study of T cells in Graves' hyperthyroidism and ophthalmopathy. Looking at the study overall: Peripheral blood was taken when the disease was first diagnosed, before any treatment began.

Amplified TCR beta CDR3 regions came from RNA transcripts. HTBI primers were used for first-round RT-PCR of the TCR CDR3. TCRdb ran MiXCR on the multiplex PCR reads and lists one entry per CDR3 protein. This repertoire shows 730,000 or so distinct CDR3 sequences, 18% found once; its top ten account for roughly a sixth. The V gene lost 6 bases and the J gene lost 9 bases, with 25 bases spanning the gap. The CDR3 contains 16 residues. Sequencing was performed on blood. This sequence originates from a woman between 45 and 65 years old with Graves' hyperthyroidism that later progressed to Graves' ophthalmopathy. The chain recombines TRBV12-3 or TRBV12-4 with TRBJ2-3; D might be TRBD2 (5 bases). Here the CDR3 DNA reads TGTGCCAGCAGACCCTCGGACGGGGAAGTGGATTTGACGCAGTATTTT. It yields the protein CASRPSDGEVDLTQYF.